The 17 T cell receptor beta chains below come from one sample, sequenced in a study of T cell responses to AZD1222 COVID-19 vaccine. Profiled with immunoSEQ multiplex PCR; TCRdb holds only in-frame clones, not every one. Among approximately 76,000 clones, just over 90% were seen once, and the ten largest hold 4.5%. The sample consisted of peripheral blood, taken on day 0 of MenACWY control vaccination. These receptors came from an adult in good health.

The rearrangement joins TRBV27 to TRBJ1-6; D is unresolved. The CDR3 is 18 amino acids. Germline V gives CDR1 MNHEY, CDR2 SMNVEV (reference sequence). Trimming removed 5 bases at V and 0 bases at J, with 17 bases between. The CDR3 region is CASSTGPRVSSYNSPLHF. CDR3 sequence (DNA): TGTGCCAGCAGTACCGGGCCCCGCGTCAGCTCCTATAATTCACCCCTCCACTTT.

The chain combines TRBV6-5 with TRBJ1-3; D unresolved. CDR3 length equals 15 residues. The germline gives CDR1 MNHEY, CDR2 SVGAGI. The V end lost 0 bases, the J end lost 0 bases, and 6 bases lay between the germline ends. The CDR3 protein is CASSYSTSSGNTIYF. CDR3 bases: TGTGCCAGCAGTTACTCGACGAGCTCTGGAAACACCATATATTTT.

There are a few counts of this clone. Within the sample, other DNA sequences also encode this same CDR3. The gene calls are TRBV3-1 (or the pseudogene TRBV3-2) and TRBJ2-7; D unresolved. The CDR3 covers 11 residues. V shed 2 bases and J shed 5 bases, with 4 bases lying between them. Germline CDR1 and CDR2: LGHDT and YNNKEL (reference sequence). Here the CDR3 DNA reads TGTGCCAGCAGCCAATCCCACGAGCAGTACTTC. This encodes CASSQSHEQYF.

This chain uses TRBV5-6 with TRBJ2-1; the match to TRBD2 covers 8 bases. The germline CDR1 and CDR2 sequences are SGHDT and YYEEEE. CDR3 length: 15 residues. V shed 6 bases and J 4 bases; nucleotides not matched to a gene: 9. The CDR3 region is CASTGGLAGYNEQFF. Here the CDR3 DNA reads TGTGCCAGCACCGGAGGACTAGCAGGTTACAATGAGCAGTTCTTC.

The table lists this clone with a count of one. The chain recombines TRBV5-1 with TRBJ2-6; 9 bases align to TRBD1. CDR3 length equals 16 residues. The V and J ends lost 5 bases and 1 base, in that order; junction bases with no gene match: 4. Looked up from germline, CDR1 is SGHRS and CDR2 is YFSETQ. CDR3 amino acids: CASSTGGASGANVLTF. The CDR3, as DNA: TGCGCCAGCAGTACAGGGGGCGCTTCTGGGGCCAACGTCCTGACTTTC.

The CDR3 DNA reads TGTGCCAGCTCACCGCTTAAAGGGGAAGCGGGAAACACCATATATTTT. This gives the protein CASSPLKGEAGNTIYF. The genes are TRBV18 and TRBJ1-3, with a possible D match to TRBD1 (5 bases). The V and J ends lost 3 bases and 4 bases respectively, with 16 bases between them. The CDR3 spans 16 residues. Germline V gives CDR1 KGHSH, CDR2 LQKENI.

The genes are TRBV2 and TRBJ2-7, with a possible D match to TRBD1 (5 bases). Looked up from germline, CDR1 is SNHLY and CDR2 is FYNNEI. This CDR3 is built from 14 residues. Trimming left V 1 base short and J 7 bases short, with 14 bases between. The CDR3 loop reads CASSEGAGMSEQYF. DNA for the CDR3: TGTGCCAGCAGTGAAGGAGCAGGGATGTCAGAGCAGTACTTC.

This CDR3 reads CASSPAGWGSEQYF. CDR3 nucleotides: TGTGCCAGCAGTCCCGCGGGGTGGGGGTCCGAGCAGTACTTC. The rearrangement uses TRBV9 and TRBJ2-7, with a weak D call TRBD2 (6 bases). The CDR3 has 14 residues. Trimming shortened V by 5 bases and J by 6 bases, and 18 bases separated the two germline ends. Germline V gives CDR1 SGDLS, CDR2 YYNGEE.

This chain joins TRBV7-2 and TRBJ2-7, with 7 positions matching TRBD1. The germline gives CDR1 SGHTA, CDR2 FQGNSA. CDR3 length: 13 residues. V trimming: 4 bases; J trimming: 6 bases; junction bases outside the gene matches: 6. The chain's CDR3 is CASSSDRAREQYF. The CDR3 region has the DNA TGTGCCAGCAGCTCCGACAGGGCTCGCGAGCAGTACTTC.

This chain joins TRBV5-4 and TRBJ2-7, with 10 nucleotides matching TRBD1. With V trimmed by 0 bases and J by 3 bases, 6 bases remained unmatched. The CDR3 spans 16 residues. The germline CDR1 and CDR2 sequences are SGHNT and YYREEE (reference sequence). CDR3 sequence reads: CASSLGGDRGGYEQYF. The DNA of the CDR3 is TGTGCCAGCAGCTTGGGCGGGGACAGGGGTGGCTACGAGCAGTACTTC.

The rearrangement uses TRBV5-1 and TRBJ1-6, with no clear D. This CDR3 region has 15 residues. Trimming removed 3 bases at V and 7 bases at J, with 14 bases between. Germline-derived CDR1 and CDR2 are SGHRS and YFSETQ. CDR3 residues: CASSSEGQRNSPLHF. CDR3 sequence (DNA): TGCGCCAGCAGCTCTGAGGGTCAGCGAAATTCACCCCTCCACTTT.

The rearrangement uses TRBV4-1 and TRBJ1-5; D gene uncertain. The CDR3 covers 14 residues. Germline CDR1 and CDR2: MGHRA and YSYEKL. The germline V and J ends were trimmed by 1 base and 2 bases, with 6 bases remaining between them. The CDR3 coding sequence is TGCGCCAGCAGCCAAGGGGAGGGCAATCAGCCCCAGCATTTT. It translates to CASSQGEGNQPQHF.

The DNA of the CDR3 is TGTGCCAGCAGCCCTCCAATCGGGACAAGGATAACTGAAGCTTTCTTT. Translating gives CASSPPIGTRITEAFF. The chain employs TRBV7-2 and TRBJ1-1, with D possibly matching TRBD1 (6 bases). The germline V gene encodes CDR1 SGHTA and CDR2 FQGNSA. V was pared by 5 bases and J by 5 bases, with 21 bases between. This CDR3 spans 16 amino acids.

V is TRBV13 and J is TRBJ2-7, with TRBD2 identical over 9 bases. CDR1 and CDR2 from the germline V gene are PRHDT and FYEKMQ (reference sequence). The CDR3 sequence is 15 residues long. The ends lost 4 bases at V and 5 bases at J; junction bases unmatched: 9. CDR3 sequence (DNA): TGTGCCAGCAGCTGGGGTAGCGGGAGTCACAACGAGCAGTACTTC. Translating it yields CASSWGSGSHNEQYF.

The rearrangement joins TRBV7-8 to TRBJ2-5; 8 bases are a match to TRBD2. Germline CDR1 SGHVS, CDR2 FQNEAQ. The CDR3 runs 14 residues. V gave up 3 bases and J gave up 2 bases; unmatched junction bases: 2. The CDR3 sequence is CASSFTSGQETQYF. Here the CDR3 DNA reads TGTGCCAGCAGCTTTACTAGCGGACAAGAGACCCAGTACTTC.

The sample holds one count of this clone. The J gene is TRBJ2-3, the V gene TRBV7-2, with 11 bases lining up with TRBD2. CDR3 length equals 18 residues. Germline V CDR1 and CDR2: SGHTA, FQGNSA. Germline trimming cut 1 base from V and 4 bases from J; bases unmatched to any gene: 10. CDR3: CASSLDLGLAGGSDTQYF. The CDR3 DNA follows: TGTGCCAGCAGCTTAGACCTGGGGCTAGCGGGAGGATCAGATACGCAGTATTTT.

CDR3 bases: TGTGCCAGCAGCTCGGCCCCCAGCGGGAGGTTGAACGAGCAGTACTTC. The encoded protein is CASSSAPSGRLNEQYF. The chain recombines TRBV7-9 with TRBJ2-7; 9 bases map to TRBD2. V lost 4 bases and J lost 5; bases outside the gene matches: 12. The CDR3 spans 16 residues. In germline, CDR1 is SEHNR, CDR2 FQNEAQ (reference sequence).